What follows describes a single T cell receptor (beta chain). Antigen: not known. The data are from a study of identical twins. Carrying unique molecular identifiers, the cDNA also gained a universal primer site through template switching. TCRdb ran MiXCR on the 5' RACE reads and lists one entry per CDR3 protein. Of around 550,000 distinct CDR3 sequences in the sample, about 15% were seen once. No donor was unhealthy or non-Caucasian. V was pared by 6 bases and J by 9 bases, with 11 bases of the junction left unmatched. Per germline, CDR1 MNHEY and CDR2 SVGEGT. The CDR3 length is 14 residues. The study, taken as a whole, reports: Twin-shared out-of-frame alpha sequences showed excess low generation probability. Potential partial confounding of zero-insertion analyses by invariant MAIT and iNKT cells was noted.

These data were also filed under a second study, of yellow fever vaccine responses in identical twins.

The clonotype was recovered from a woman aged 18 to 35 in good health. Sequencing was performed on CD4+ T cells sorted from blood. V gene TRBV6-2 or TRBV6-3 combines with J gene TRBJ2-1; 7 bases line up with TRBD2. Here the CDR3 reads CASRPSGRGGEQFF. The CDR3 DNA is TGTGCCAGCAGACCCTCGGGGAGGGGCGGTGAGCAGTTCTTC.